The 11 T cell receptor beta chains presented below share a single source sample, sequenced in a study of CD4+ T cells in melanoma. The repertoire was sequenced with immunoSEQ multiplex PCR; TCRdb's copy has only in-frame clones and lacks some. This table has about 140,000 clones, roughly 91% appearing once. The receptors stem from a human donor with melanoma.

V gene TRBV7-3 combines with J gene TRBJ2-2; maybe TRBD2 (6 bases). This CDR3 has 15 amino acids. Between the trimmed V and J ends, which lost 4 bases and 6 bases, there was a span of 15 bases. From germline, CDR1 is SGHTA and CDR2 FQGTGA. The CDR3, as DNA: TGTGCCAGCAGCTCCCTGGGAGGAGTAGCCGGGGAGCTGTTTTTT. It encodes CASSSLGGVAGELFF.

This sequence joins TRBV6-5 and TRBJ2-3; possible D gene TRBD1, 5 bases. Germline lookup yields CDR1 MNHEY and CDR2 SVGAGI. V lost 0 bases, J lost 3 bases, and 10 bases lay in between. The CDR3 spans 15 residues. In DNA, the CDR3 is TGTGCCAGCAGTTACTCCCGATCAGGGACAGATACGCAGTATTTT. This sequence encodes CASSYSRSGTDTQYF.

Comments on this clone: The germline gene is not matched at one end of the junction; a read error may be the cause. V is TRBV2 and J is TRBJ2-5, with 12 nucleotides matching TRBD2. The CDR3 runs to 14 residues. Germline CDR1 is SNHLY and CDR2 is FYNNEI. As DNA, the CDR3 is TGTGCCAGCAGTGAGACTAGCGGGGGCCCCCCCCGGCACTTC. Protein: CASSETSGGPPRHF. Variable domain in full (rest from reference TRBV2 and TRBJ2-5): EPEVTQTPSHQVTQMGQEVILRCVPISNHLYFYWYRQILGQKVEFLVSFYNNEISEKSEIFDDQFSVERPDGSNFTLKIRSTKLEDSAMYFCASSETSGGPPRHFGPGTRLLVL.

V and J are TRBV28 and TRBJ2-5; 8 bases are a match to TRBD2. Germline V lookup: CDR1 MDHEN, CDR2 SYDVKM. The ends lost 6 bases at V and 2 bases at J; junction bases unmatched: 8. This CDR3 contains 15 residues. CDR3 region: CASSPGGAGQETQYF. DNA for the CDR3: TGTGCCAGCAGCCCCGGGGGGGCAGGGCAAGAGACCCAGTACTTC.

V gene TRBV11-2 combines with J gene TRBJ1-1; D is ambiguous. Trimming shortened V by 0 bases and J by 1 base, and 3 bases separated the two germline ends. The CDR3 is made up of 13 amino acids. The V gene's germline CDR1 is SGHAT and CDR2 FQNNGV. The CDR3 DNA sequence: TGTGCCAGCAGCTTAGATTGGAACACTGAAGCTTTCTTT. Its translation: CASSLDWNTEAFF.

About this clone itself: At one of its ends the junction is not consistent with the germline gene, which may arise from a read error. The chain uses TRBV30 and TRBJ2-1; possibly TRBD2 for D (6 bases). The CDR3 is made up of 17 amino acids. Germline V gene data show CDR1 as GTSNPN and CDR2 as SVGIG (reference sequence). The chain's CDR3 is CAWSSGGAGLTYNERFF. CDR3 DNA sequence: TGTGCCTGGAGCTCTGGCGGGGCCGGCCTAACCTACAATGAGCGGTTCTTC.

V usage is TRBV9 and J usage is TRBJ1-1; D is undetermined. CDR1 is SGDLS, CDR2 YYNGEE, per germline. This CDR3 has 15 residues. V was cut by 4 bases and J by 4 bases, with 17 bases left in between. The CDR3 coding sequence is TGTGCCAGCAGCCCTACGGGCCTACCCCTCACTGAAGCTTTCTTT. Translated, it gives CASSPTGLPLTEAFF.

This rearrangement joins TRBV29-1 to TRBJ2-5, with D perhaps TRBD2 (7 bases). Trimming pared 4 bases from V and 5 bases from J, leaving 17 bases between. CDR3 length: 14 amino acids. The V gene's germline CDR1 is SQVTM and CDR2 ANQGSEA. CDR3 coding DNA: TGCAGCGTTGGGTGGGGGGGCTTGATGGAGACCCAGTACTTC. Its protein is CSVGWGGLMETQYF.

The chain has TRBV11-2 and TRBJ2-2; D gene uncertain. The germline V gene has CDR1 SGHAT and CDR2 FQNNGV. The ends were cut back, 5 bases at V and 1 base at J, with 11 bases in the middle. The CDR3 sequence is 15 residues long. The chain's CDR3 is CASSPASWNTGELFF. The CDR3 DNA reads TGTGCCAGCAGCCCCGCCTCGTGGAACACCGGGGAGCTGTTTTTT. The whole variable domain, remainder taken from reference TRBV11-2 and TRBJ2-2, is EAGVAQSPRYKIIEKRQSVAFWCNPISGHATLYWYQQILGQGPKLLIQFQNNGVVDDSQLPKDRFSAERLKGVDSTLKIQPAKLEDSAVYLCASSPASWNTGELFFGEGSRLTVL.

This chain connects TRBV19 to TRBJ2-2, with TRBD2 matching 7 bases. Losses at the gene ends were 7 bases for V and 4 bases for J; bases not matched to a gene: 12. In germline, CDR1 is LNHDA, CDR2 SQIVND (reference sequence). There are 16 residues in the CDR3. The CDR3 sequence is CASIRSGTSVTGELFF. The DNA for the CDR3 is TGTGCCAGTATTAGGAGCGGGACCTCGGTCACCGGGGAGCTGTTTTTT.

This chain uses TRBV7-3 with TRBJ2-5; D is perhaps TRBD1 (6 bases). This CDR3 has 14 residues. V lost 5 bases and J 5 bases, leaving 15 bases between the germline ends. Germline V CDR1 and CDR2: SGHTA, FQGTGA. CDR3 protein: CASSRTGPGETQYF. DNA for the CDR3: TGTGCCAGCAGCCGAACAGGGCCGGGGGAGACCCAGTACTTC.